The present TCR beta chain was sequenced within a study of T cells in Graves' hyperthyroidism and ophthalmopathy. In the study overall: Upon initial diagnosis and before any treatment, peripheral blood was collected. Study observations and caveats: Most clonotypes expanded in thyroid above 0.001 were likewise present in blood.

Criteria for exclusion of patients were uncontrolled infection, other autoimmune disease, pregnancy or lactation. The PBMCs studied were ones that came from 10 ml fresh peripheral blood. RNA transcripts were the template for amplifying TCR beta CDR3 regions. An initial round of RT-PCR targeting the TCR CDR3 relied on the HTBI primer set. TCRdb called the multiplex PCR reads again in MiXCR, with one record for every CDR3 protein. The sample yields a few hundred thousand distinct CDR3 sequences, 15% seen once. In the case of this clonotype: As yet, its antigen is unknown.

Germline CDR1 reads MNHEY; CDR2 reads SVGEGT. V shed 7 bases and J 7 bases; nucleotides not matched to a gene: 9. This CDR3 has 14 amino acids. Sequenced: blood. V and J are TRBV6-2 or TRBV6-3 and TRBJ2-1; 8 bases match TRBD1. The sequence came from a woman aged 30 to 39 with Graves' hyperthyroidism. The CDR3 protein is CASTYDRGRNEQFF. CDR3 coding DNA: TGTGCCAGCACCTACGACAGGGGAAGGAATGAGCAGTTCTTC.